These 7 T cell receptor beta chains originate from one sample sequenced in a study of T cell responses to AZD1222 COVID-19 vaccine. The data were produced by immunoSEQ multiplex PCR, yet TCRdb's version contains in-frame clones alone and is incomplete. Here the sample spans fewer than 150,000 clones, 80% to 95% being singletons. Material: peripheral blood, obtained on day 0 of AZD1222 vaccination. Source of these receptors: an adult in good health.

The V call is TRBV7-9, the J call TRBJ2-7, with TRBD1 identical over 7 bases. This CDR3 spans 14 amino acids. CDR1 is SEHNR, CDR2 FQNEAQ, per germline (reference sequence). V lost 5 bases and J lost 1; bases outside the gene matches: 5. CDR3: CASSPEGQSYEQYF. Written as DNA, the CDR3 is TGTGCCAGCAGCCCCGAGGGACAGTCCTACGAGCAGTACTTC.

Here the CDR3 DNA reads TGTGCCAGCAGAGGACTAGGCTCTAACTATGGCTACACCTTC. Amino acid sequence: CASRGLGSNYGYTF. This chain joins TRBV7-9 and TRBJ1-2; D call uncertain. V lost 6 bases to trimming and J lost 0 bases, with 11 bases between them. Germline V lookup: CDR1 SEHNR, CDR2 FQNEAQ (reference sequence). CDR3 length: 14 residues.

The CDR3 coding sequence is TGTGCCAGCAGCCAAGAGGGGTCTGGAAACACCATATATTTT. Its protein is CASSQEGSGNTIYF. This chain joins TRBV14 and TRBJ1-3, with D unresolved. CDR3 length equals 14 residues. CDR1 is SGHDN and CDR2 is FVKESK in the germline V gene. Trimming took 0 bases from V and 1 from J, leaving 4 bases between them.

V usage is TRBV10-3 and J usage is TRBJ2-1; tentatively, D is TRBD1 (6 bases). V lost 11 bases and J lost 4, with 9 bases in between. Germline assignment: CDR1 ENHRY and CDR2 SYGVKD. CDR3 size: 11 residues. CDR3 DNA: TGTGCCGCAGGGGCATACAATGAGCAGTTCTTC. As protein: CAAGAYNEQFF.

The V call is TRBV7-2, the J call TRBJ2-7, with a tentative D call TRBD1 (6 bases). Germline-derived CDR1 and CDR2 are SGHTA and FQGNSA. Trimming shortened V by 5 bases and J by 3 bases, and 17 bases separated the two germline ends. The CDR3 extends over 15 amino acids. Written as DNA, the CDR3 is TGTGCCAGCAGCCAAAGGAGACAGGCTTACTACGAGCAGTACTTC. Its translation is CASSQRRQAYYEQYF.

The CDR3 DNA sequence: TGCGCCAGCAGCTTGGAGGACACCCAAAATAATTCACCCCTCCACTTT. It is translated as CASSLEDTQNNSPLHF. The V gene is TRBV5-1, the J gene TRBJ1-6, with D maybe TRBD1 (5 bases). Germline V gives CDR1 SGHRS, CDR2 YFSETQ. V lost 0 bases to trimming and J lost 5 bases, with 12 bases between them. The CDR3 is 16 residues long.

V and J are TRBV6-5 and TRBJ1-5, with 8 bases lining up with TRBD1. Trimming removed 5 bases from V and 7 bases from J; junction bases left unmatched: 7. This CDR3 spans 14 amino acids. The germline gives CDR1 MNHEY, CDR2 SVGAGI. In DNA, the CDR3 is TGTGCCAGCAGTCGCCAGGGGGCTAACCAGCCCCAGCATTTT. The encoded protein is CASSRQGANQPQHF.